Listed below are T cell receptor beta chains from one sample, sequenced in a study of neoadjuvant anti-PD-1 for oral cavity cancer. This table comes from immunoSEQ multiplex PCR, and its TCRdb copy is limited to in-frame clones, with some not included. The sample lists approximately 14,000 clones, under 80% occurring once. Sequenced material: PBMCs, taken before nivolumab (anti-PD-1) treatment. Receptors originate from a person aged 35-79 years with oral cavity squamous cell carcinoma. Each CDR3 is given with its conserved first and last residue. The D gene is left open where the match is weak. Clone size appears in some rows only: once, few, many, or a class for an expanded clone.

abundance	len	d_gene	v_gene	j_gene	CDR3nt	CDR3aa
-	14	-	TRBV5-1	TRBJ2-1	TGCGCCAGCAGAAATCTACTAGCTTCCAATGAGCAGTTCTTC	CASRNLLASNEQFF
once	14	-	TRBV2	TRBJ1-4	TGTGCCAGCAGTAACCCAGGGGCTAATGAAAAACTGTTTTTT	CASSNPGANEKLFF
few	12	-	TRBV6-5	TRBJ1-2	TGTGCCAGCAGTGGACGGAACTATGGCTACACCTTC	CASSGRNYGYTF
-	12	-	TRBV29-1	TRBJ2-1	TGCAGCGTTGACGCGGCAAGCAATGAGCAGTTCTTC	CSVDAASNEQFF
few	13	-	TRBV19	TRBJ1-2	TGTGCCAGTAGTCTAGGGTCTAACTATGGCTACACCTTC	CASSLGSNYGYTF
medium-sized	12	-	TRBV25-1	TRBJ2-7	TGTGCCAGCGGGGCCCAGGGGTACGAGCAGTACTTC	CASGAQGYEQYF
-	13	-	TRBV28	TRBJ1-5	TGTGCCAGCAGTTTACACGGGGTTCAGCCCCAGCATTTT	CASSLHGVQPQHF
few	15	-	TRBV14	TRBJ1-6	TGTGCCAGCAGCCAAGATTGGGGGGGCCAGTCACCCCTCCACTTT	CASSQDWGGQSPLHF
-	16	-	TRBV5-5	TRBJ2-2	TGTGCCAGCACCCCAGTAGGGCCCCGAGGGACCGGGGAGCTGTTTTTT	CASTPVGPRGTGELFF
few	11	TRBD1	TRBV10-3	TRBJ2-7	TGTGCCATCAGTGGACAGGGCGAGCAGTACTTC	CAISGQGEQYF
-	16	-	TRBV7-6	TRBJ1-6	TGTGCCAGCAGCATGACTTCTAGCTCCTATAATTCACCCCTCCACTTT	CASSMTSSSYNSPLHF
-	14	-	TRBV19	TRBJ1-2	TGTGCCAGTAGTATAGACGGAGCTAACTATGGCTACACCTTC	CASSIDGANYGYTF
-	13	-	TRBV6-1	TRBJ1-1	TGTGCCAGCAGAGCGACGGTGAACACTGAAGCTTTCTTT	CASRATVNTEAFF
-	14	-	TRBV7-9	TRBJ2-7	TGTGCCAGCAGCTGGGTAGCGAAACCCTACGAGCAGTACTTC	CASSWVAKPYEQYF
-	15	-	TRBV11-3	TRBJ2-1	TGTGCCAGCAGCAGCCGAGATAGCGGCTACAATGAGCAGTTCTTC	CASSSRDSGYNEQFF
-	15	TRBD2	TRBV6-5	TRBJ2-7	TGTGCCAGCAGACGGACTAGCGGGGCCTCCTACGAGCAGTACTTC	CASRRTSGASYEQYF
-	14	TRBD1	TRBV27	TRBJ2-1	TGTGCCAGCATGGTGGGACAGGGGTACAATGAGCAGTTCTTC	CASMVGQGYNEQFF
-	17	-	TRBV14	TRBJ1-3	TGTGCCAGCAGCCAATTCGCAGGGGCCAACTCTGGAAACACCATATATTTT	CASSQFAGANSGNTIYF
-	14	-	TRBV5-6	TRBJ1-5	TGTGCCAGCAGCTTTCGGGGGGCTAATCAGCCCCAGCATTTT	CASSFRGANQPQHF
-	15	-	TRBV7-9	TRBJ1-1	TGTGCCAGCAGCTTAGCGCGGCGGGGGAACACTGAAGCTTTCTTT	CASSLARRGNTEAFF
few	12	-	TRBV28	TRBJ1-2	TGTGCCAGCAGTACCCCCAGGGGAGGCTACACCTTC	CASSTPRGGYTF
-	14	TRBD1	TRBV5-1	TRBJ1-3	TGCGCCAGCAGTCCGGGACAGCTAGGAAACACCATATATTTT	CASSPGQLGNTIYF
-	14	TRBD2	TRBV29-1	TRBJ2-2	TGCAGCGTCGGGGGGGGTCGCGACACCGGGGAGCTGTTTTTT	CSVGGGRDTGELFF
-	13	TRBD1	TRBV30	TRBJ1-2	TGTGCCTGGAGCAGGGACAGGCCCTATGGCTACACCTTC	CAWSRDRPYGYTF
-	15	TRBD2	TRBV5-4	TRBJ2-2	TGTGCCAGCAGCTTGGCTAGCGGAAGGGGCGGGGAGCTGTTTTTT	CASSLASGRGGELFF
-	16	-	TRBV6-1	TRBJ2-1	TGTGCCAGCAGTGAAATAGAAGGGTCGGACTACAATGAGCAGTTCTTC	CASSEIEGSDYNEQFF
few	19	TRBD2	TRBV5-1	TRBJ2-5	TGCGCCAGCAGCTTACCGGGACTAGCGGGACTCAATTTCTGGGAGACCCAGTACTTC	CASSLPGLAGLNFWETQYF